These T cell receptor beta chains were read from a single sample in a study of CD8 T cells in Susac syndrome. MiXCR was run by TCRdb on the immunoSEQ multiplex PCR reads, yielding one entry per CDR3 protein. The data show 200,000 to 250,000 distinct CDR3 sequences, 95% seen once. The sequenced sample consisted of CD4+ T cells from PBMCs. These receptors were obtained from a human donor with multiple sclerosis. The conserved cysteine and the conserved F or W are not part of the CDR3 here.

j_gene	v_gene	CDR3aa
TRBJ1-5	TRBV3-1	ASSQDYTIGQPQH
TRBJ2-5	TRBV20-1	SAPETGEETQY
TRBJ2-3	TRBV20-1	SATPTDTQY
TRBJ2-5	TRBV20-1	SARRGRVLETQY
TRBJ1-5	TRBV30	AWSRGGGQPQH
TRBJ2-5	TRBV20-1	SAMVLAGGLLETQY
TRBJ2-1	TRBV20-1	SARTVYNEQF
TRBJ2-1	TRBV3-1	ASSQPRSGASGGVVEQF
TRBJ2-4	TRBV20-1	SARLTGDIQY
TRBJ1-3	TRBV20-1	SAPQGHTIY
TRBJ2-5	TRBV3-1	ASSHPQETQY
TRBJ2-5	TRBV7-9	ASSQGIETQY
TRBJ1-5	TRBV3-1	ASSQDRLNQPQH
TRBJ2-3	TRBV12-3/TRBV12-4	ASSLFGGTQY
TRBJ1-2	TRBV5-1	ASSWGQDGMRGYT
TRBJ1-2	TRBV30	AWSLGLDYGYT
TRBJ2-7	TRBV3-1	ASSQSGSEQY
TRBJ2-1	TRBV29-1	SVEDTGTFVDEQF
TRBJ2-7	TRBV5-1	ASSLTTGQGLYEQY
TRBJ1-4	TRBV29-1	SVGEPTGVLSKLF
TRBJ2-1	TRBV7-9	ASRNPGLAGITYNEQF
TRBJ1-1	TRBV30	AWSAAVNTEAF
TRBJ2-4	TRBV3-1	ASSPYDGLAKNIQY
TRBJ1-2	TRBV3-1	ASSQVETGSYT
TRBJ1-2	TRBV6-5	ASSPRDGSGGYT
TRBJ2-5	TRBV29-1	SVGVAQETQY
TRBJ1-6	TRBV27	ASSLTRQDSPLH
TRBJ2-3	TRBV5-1	ASSLQGFADTQY
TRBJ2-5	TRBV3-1	ASSLGLAGTQY
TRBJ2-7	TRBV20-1	SASPRDRTYEQY
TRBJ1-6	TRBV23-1	ASSQCRSSYNSPLH
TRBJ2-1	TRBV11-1	ASSFPGSSYNEQF
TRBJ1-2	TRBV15	ATSRDKGGSHT
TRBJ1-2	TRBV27	ASRHDLDVDGYT
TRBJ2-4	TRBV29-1	SVQGVAKNIQY
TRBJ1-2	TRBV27	ASSQVRDANYGYT
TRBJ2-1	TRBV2	ASRRTGGVDNEQF
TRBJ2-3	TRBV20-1	SASTSGGATDTQY
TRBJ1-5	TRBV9	ASAQGISNQPQH
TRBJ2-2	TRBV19	ASSIWGPAGDTGELF
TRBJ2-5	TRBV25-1	ASSEDRAPDGTQY
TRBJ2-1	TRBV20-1	SAGDRGYSYNEQF
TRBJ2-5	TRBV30	AWKKQETQY
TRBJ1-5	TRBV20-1	SAKGPGTRQPQH
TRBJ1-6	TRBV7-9	ASSFDSSFSPLH
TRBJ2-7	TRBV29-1	SVGGYQNEQY
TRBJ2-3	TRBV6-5	ASSNGDTQY
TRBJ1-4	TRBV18	ASSPHDRGKLF
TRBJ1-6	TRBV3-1	ASSQVESYVSPLH
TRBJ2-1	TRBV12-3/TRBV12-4	ASSPRAAGGINEQF
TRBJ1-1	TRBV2	ASSAVGGEAF
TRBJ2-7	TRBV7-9	ASSLALAGSREQY
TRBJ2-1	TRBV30	AWSATPPGGIRGQF
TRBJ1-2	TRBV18	ASSPTPNGVAQYGYT
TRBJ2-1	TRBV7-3	ASSSKGLAGYNEQF
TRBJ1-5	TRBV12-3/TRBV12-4	ASSPQGSVSNQPQH
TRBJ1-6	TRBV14	ASRTGGISPLH
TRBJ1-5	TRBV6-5	ASRESTGAYQPQH